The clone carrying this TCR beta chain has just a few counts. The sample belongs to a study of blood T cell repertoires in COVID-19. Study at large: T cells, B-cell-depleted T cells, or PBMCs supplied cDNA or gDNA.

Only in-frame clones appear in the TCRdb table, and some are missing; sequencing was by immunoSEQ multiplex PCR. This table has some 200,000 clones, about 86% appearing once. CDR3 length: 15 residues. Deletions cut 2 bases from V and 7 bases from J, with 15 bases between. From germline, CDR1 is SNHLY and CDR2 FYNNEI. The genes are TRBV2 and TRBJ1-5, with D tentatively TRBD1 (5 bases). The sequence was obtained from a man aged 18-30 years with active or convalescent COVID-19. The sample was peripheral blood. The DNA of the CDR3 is TGTGCCAGCAGTGAATCAGTTCGACAGTCGCAGCCCCAGCATTTT. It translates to CASSESVRQSQPQHF. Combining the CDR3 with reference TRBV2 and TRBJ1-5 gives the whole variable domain EPEVTQTPSHQVTQMGQEVILRCVPISNHLYFYWYRQILGQKVEFLVSFYNNEISEKSEIFDDQFSVERPDGSNFTLKIRSTKLEDSAMYFCASSESVRQSQPQHFGDGTRLSIL.